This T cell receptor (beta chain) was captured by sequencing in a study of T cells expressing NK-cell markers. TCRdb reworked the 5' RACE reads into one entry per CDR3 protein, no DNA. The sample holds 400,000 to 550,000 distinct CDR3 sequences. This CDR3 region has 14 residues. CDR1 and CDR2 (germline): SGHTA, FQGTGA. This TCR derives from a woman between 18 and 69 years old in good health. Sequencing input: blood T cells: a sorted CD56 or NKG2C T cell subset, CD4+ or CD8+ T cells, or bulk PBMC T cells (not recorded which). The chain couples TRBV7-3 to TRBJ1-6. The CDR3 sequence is CASSSDGFRSPLHF.